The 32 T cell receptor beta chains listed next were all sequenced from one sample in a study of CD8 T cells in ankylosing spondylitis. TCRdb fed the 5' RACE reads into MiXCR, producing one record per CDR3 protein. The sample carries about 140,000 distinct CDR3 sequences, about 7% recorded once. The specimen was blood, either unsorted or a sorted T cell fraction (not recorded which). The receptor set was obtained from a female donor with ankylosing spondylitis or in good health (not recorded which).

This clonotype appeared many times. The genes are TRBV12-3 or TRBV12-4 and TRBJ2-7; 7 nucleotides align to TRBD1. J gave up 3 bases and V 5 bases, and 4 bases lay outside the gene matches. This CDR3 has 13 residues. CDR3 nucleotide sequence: TGTGCCAGCAGTCCAACAGGGGACTACGAGCAGTACTTC. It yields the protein CASSPTGDYEQYF.

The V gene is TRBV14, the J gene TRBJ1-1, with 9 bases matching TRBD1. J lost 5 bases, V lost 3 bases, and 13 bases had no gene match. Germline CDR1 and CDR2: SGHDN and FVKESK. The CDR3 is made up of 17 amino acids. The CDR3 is CASSQKDRGLFFTEAFF. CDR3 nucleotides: TGTGCCAGCAGCCAGAAAGACAGGGGGTTATTTTTTACTGAAGCTTTCTTT. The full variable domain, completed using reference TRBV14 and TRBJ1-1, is EAGVTQFPSHSVIEKGQTVTLRCDPISGHDNLYWYRRVMGKEIKFLLHFVKESKQDESGMPNNRFLAERTGGTYSTLKVQPAELEDSGVYFCASSQKDRGLFFTEAFFGQGTRLTVV.

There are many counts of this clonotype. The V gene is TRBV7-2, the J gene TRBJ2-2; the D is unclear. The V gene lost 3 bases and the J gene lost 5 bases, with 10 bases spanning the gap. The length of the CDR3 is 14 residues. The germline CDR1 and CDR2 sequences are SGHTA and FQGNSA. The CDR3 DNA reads TGTGCCAGCAGCTTTGGGCTGGCTACCGGGGAGCTGTTTTTT. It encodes CASSFGLATGELFF.

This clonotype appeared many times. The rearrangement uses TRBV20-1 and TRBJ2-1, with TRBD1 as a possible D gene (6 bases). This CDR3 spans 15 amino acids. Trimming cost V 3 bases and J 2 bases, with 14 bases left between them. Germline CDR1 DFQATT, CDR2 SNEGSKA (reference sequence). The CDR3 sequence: CSASFRDKAYNEQFF. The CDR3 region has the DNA TGCAGTGCTAGTTTCCGGGACAAAGCCTACAATGAGCAGTTCTTC.

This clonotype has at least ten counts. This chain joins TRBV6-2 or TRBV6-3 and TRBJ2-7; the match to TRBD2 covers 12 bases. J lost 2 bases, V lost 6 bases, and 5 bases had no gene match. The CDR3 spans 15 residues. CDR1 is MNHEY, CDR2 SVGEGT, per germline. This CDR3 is CASRPTSGGPYEQYF. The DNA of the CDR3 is TGTGCCAGCAGGCCGACTAGCGGGGGCCCCTACGAGCAGTACTTC.

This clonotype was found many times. Here the CDR3 DNA reads TGTGCCAGCAGCCCTGGGGGAATTTTAGCTTTCTTT. Protein: CASSPGGILAFF. The chain employs TRBV14 and TRBJ1-1, with D perhaps matching TRBD1 (5 bases). Germline V lookup: CDR1 SGHDN, CDR2 FVKESK. With 4 bases removed from V and 10 bases from J, the gap between germline ends came to 13 bases. This CDR3 has 12 residues.

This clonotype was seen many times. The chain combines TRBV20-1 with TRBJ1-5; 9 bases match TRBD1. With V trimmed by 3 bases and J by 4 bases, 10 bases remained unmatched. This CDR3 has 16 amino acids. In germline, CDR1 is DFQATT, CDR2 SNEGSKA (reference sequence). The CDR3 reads CSASDRGQGNNQPQHF. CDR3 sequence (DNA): TGCAGTGCTAGCGATAGGGGACAGGGTAATAATCAGCCCCAGCATTTT.

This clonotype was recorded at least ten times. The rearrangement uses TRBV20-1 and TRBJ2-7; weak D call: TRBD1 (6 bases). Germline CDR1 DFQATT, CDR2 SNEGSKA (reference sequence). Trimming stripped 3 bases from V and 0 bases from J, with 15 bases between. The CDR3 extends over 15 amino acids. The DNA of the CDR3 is TGCAGTGCTAGCCAAAGGGGGACACTCTCCTACGAGCAGTACTTC. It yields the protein CSASQRGTLSYEQYF.

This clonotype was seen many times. The CDR3 DNA reads as TGTGCCAGCAGTTACGGGGTCCGTACTGAAGCTTTCTTT. This codes for CASSYGVRTEAFF. This chain uses TRBV6-6 with TRBJ1-1, with D uncertain. The CDR3 sequence is 13 residues long. Per germline, CDR1 MNHNY and CDR2 SVGAGI (reference sequence). V was clipped by 2 bases and J by 5 bases, with 9 bases between them.

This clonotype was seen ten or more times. The CDR3 region is CASSLADQFEAFF. The DNA of the CDR3 is TGTGCCAGCAGTTTAGCGGATCAGTTTGAAGCTTTCTTT. V usage is TRBV12-3 or TRBV12-4 and J usage is TRBJ1-1; D unresolved. This CDR3 comprises 13 residues. V gave up 0 bases and J gave up 7 bases, with 9 bases separating them.

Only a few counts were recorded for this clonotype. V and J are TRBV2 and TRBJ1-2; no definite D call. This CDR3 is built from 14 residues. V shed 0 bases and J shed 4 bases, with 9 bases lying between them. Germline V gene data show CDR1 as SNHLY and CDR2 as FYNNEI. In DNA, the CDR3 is TGTGCCAGCAGTGAAGCGCAGCGTTCCTATGGCTACACCTTC. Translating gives CASSEAQRSYGYTF. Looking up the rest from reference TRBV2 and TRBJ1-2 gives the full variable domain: EPEVTQTPSHQVTQMGQEVILRCVPISNHLYFYWYRQILGQKVEFLVSFYNNEISEKSEIFDDQFSVERPDGSNFTLKIRSTKLEDSAMYFCASSEAQRSYGYTFGSGTRLTVV.

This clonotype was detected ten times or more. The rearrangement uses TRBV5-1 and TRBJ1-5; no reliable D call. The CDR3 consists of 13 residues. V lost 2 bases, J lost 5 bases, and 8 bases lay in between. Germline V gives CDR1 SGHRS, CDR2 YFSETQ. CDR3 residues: CASSLSGDQPQHF. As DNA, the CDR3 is TGCGCCAGCAGCTTAAGCGGGGATCAGCCCCAGCATTTT.

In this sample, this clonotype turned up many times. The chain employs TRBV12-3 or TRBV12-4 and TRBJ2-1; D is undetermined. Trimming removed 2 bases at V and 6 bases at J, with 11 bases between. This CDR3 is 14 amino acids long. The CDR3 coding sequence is TGTGCCAGCAGTTTAAAGGGATGGGGCAATGAGCAGTTCTTC. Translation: CASSLKGWGNEQFF.

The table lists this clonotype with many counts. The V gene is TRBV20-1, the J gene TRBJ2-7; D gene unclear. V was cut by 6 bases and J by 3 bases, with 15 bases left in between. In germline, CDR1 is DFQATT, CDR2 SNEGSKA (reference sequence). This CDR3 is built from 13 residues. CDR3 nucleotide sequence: TGCAGTGCCGAGTCGGGCGGAGACTACGAGCAGTACTTC. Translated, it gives CSAESGGDYEQYF.

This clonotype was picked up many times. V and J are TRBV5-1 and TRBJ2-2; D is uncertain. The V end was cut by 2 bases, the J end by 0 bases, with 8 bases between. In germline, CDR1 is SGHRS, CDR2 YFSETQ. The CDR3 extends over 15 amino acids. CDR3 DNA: TGCGCCAGCAGCTTAGGTCTCTCGAACACCGGGGAGCTGTTTTTT. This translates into CASSLGLSNTGELFF.

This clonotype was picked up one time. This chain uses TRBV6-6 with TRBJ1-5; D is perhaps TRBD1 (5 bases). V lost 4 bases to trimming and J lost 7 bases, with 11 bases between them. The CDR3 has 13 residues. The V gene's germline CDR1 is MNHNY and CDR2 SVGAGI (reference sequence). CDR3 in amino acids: CASSFRTSQPQHF. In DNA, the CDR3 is TGTGCCAGCAGTTTTCGGACATCGCAGCCCCAGCATTTT.

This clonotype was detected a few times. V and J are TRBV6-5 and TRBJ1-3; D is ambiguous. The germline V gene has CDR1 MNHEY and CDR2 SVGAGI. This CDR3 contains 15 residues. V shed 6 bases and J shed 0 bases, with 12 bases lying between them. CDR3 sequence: CASRLGSFSGNTIYF. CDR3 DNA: TGTGCCAGCAGACTCGGGTCCTTCTCTGGAAACACCATATATTTT.

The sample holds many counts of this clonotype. CDR3 sequence reads: CASSLNAGAGGSRTEAFF. Here the CDR3 DNA reads TGTGCCAGCAGCTTGAACGCGGGGGCAGGGGGGTCGAGGACTGAAGCTTTCTTT. The chain uses TRBV5-4 and TRBJ1-1; 7 positions agree with TRBD1. CDR3 length: 18 amino acids. V lost 1 base, J lost 5 bases, and 17 bases stayed unmatched. Germline loops: CDR1 SGHNT, CDR2 YYREEE (reference sequence).

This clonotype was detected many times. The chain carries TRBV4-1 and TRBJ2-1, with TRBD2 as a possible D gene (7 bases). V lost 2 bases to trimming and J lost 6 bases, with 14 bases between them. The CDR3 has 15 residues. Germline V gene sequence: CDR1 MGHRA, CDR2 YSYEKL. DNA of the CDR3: TGCGCCAGCAGCCAAAGGGGGGGGGTGAGCAATGAGCAGTTCTTC. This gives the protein CASSQRGGVSNEQFF.

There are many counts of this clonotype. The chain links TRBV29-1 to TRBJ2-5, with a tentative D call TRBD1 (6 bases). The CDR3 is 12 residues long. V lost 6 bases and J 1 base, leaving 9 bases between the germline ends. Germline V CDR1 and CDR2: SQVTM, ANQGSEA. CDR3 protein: CSVGTTQETQYF. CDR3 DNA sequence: TGCAGCGTCGGGACAACCCAAGAGACCCAGTACTTC.

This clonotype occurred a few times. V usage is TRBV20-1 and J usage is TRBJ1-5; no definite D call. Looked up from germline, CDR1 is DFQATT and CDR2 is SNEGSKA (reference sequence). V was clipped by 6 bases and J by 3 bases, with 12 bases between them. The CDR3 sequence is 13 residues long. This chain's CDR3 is CSAGGDNNQPQHF. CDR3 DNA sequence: TGCAGTGCAGGTGGAGACAACAATCAGCCCCAGCATTTT.

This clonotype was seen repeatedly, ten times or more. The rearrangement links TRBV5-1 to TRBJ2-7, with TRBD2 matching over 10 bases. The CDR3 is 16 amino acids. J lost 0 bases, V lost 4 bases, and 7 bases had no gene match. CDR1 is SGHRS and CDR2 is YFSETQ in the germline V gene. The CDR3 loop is CASSPGLAPTSYEQYF. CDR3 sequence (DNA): TGCGCCAGCAGCCCGGGACTAGCGCCGACCTCCTACGAGCAGTACTTC. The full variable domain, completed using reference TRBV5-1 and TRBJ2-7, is KAGVTQTPRYLIKTRGQQVTLSCSPISGHRSVSWYQQTPGQGLQFLFEYFSETQRNKGNFPGRFSGRQFSNSRSEMNVSTLELGDSALYLCASSPGLAPTSYEQYFGPGTRLTVT.

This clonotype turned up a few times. The CDR3 bases are TGTGCCAGCAGGCGAGGGGGCGCGTACACTGAAGCTTTCTTT. Amino acid sequence: CASRRGGAYTEAFF. The chain carries TRBV12-3 or TRBV12-4 and TRBJ1-1, with TRBD1 identical over 7 bases. The CDR3 totals 14 residues. With V trimmed by 6 bases and J by 3 bases, 7 bases remained unmatched.

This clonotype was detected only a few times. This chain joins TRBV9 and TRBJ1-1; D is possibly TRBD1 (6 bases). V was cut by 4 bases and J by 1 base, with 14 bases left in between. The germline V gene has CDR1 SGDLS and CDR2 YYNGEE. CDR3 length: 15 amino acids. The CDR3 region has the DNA TGTGCCAGCAGCACCGGAGGGGGTGGGAACACTGAAGCTTTCTTT. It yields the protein CASSTGGGGNTEAFF.

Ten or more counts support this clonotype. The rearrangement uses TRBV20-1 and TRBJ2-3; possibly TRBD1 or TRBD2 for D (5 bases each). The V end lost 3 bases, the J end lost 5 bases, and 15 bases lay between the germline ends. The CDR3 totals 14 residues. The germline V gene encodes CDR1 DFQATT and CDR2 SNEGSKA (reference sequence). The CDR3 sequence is CSARWESGQDTQYF. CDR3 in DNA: TGCAGTGCTAGGTGGGAGTCAGGGCAAGATACGCAGTATTTT.

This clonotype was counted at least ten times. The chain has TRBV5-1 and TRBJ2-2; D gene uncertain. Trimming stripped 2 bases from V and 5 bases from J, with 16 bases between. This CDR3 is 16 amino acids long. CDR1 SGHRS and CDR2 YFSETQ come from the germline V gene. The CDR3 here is CASSFGVALWTGELFF. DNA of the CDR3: TGCGCCAGCAGCTTTGGAGTGGCCCTCTGGACCGGGGAGCTGTTTTTT.

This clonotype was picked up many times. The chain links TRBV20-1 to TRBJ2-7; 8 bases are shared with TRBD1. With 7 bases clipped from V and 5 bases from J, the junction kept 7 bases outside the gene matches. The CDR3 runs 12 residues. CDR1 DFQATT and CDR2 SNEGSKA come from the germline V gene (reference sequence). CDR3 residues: CSGQGAGDEQYF. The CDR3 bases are TGCAGTGGGCAGGGGGCCGGCGACGAGCAGTACTTC.

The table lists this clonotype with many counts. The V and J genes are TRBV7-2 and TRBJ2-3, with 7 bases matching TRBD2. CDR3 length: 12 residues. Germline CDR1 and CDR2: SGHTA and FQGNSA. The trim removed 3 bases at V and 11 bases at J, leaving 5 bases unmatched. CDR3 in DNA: TGTGCCAGCAGCTTCTCTAGCGGCGTGCAGTATTTT. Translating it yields CASSFSSGVQYF.

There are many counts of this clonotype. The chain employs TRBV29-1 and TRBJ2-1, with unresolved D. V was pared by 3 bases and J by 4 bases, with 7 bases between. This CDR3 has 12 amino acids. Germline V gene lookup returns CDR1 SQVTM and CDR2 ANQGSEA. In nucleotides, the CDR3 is TGCAGCGTTGAGGGCAGATACAATGAGCAGTTCTTC. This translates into CSVEGRYNEQFF.

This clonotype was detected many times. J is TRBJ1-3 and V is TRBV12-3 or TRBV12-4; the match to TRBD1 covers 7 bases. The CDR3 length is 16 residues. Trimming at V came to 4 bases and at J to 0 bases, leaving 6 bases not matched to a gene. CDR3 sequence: CASSSVTGTSGNTIYF. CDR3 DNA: TGTGCCAGCAGTTCGGTGACAGGGACCTCTGGAAACACCATATATTTT.

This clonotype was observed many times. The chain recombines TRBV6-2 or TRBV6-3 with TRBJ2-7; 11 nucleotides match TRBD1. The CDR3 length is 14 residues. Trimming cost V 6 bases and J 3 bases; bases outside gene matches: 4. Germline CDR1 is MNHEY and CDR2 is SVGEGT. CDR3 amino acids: CASSRTGGIYEQYF. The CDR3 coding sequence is TGTGCCAGCAGCCGGACAGGGGGCATCTACGAGCAGTACTTC.

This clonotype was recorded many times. The CDR3 spells CASSQDGTGTGGTEAFF. CDR3 coding DNA: TGTGCCAGCAGCCAAGATGGTACGGGGACAGGGGGCACTGAAGCTTTCTTT. The V and J genes are TRBV3-1 and TRBJ1-1; 11 positions agree with TRBD1. The V and J ends lost 0 bases and 4 bases, in that order; junction bases with no gene match: 7. Germline V gene sequence: CDR1 LGHDT, CDR2 YNNKEL (reference sequence). This CDR3 spans 17 amino acids.